This is a list of T cell receptor beta chains from one sample in a study of T cell responses to AZD1222 COVID-19 vaccine. Clones were sequenced by immunoSEQ multiplex PCR, and TCRdb holds only the in-frame ones, with some missing. The sample has about 81,000 clones, 90% seen once. The specimen comprised peripheral blood, sampled 28 days after the second AZD1222 dose. Receptors were obtained from an adult who received the AZD1222 COVID-19 vaccine. The CDR3 runs from the conserved cysteine through the conserved F or W. Fields, in order: J gene, clone size, V gene, D gene, CDR3 protein, CDR3 DNA. A D gene is named only where the DNA matches it firmly. Expanded clones are given a class, and other clones once, few, many or no size at all.

>TRBJ2-7|.|TRBV19|.
CASSTGTLNYEQYF
TGTGCCAGTAGCACAGGAACCCTGAACTACGAGCAGTACTTC
>TRBJ1-1|.|TRBV7-3|TRBD1
CASSVQGAGTEAFF
TGTGCCAGCAGCGTACAGGGGGCTGGAACTGAAGCTTTCTTT
>TRBJ1-4|.|TRBV7-9|.
CASSLDRGEKLFF
TGTGCCAGCAGCTTAGATCGTGGGGAAAAACTGTTTTTT
>TRBJ1-1|.|TRBV6-5|TRBD1
CASSFGQGVGGAFF
TGTGCCAGCAGTTTCGGACAGGGGGTGGGGGGAGCTTTCTTT
>TRBJ1-1|.|TRBV6-6|TRBD1
CASSYSEGADTEAFF
TGTGCCAGCAGTTACTCGGAGGGGGCGGACACTGAAGCTTTCTTT
>TRBJ1-2|many|TRBV3-1/TRBV3-2|.
CASSQAVTANYGYTF
TGTGCCAGCAGCCAAGCCGTTACGGCTAACTATGGCTACACCTTC
>TRBJ1-2|.|TRBV2|TRBD1
CASSAETGGFNGYTF
TGTGCCAGCAGTGCGGAGACAGGGGGATTCAATGGCTACACCTTC
>TRBJ2-2|.|TRBV10-2|.
CASSRLQGLAAGELFF
TGCGCCAGCAGTCGCTTACAGGGCTTAGCAGCCGGGGAGCTGTTTTTT
>TRBJ1-2|.|TRBV7-2|.
CASSEGPGYGYTF
TGTGCCAGCAGCGAGGGCCCTGGCTATGGCTACACCTTC
>TRBJ2-5|.|TRBV27|.
CASSLRDPRWETQYF
TGTGCCAGCAGTTTAAGGGACCCCCGTTGGGAGACCCAGTACTTC
>TRBJ2-7|.|TRBV6-5|.
CASKGSYEQYF
TGTGCCAGTAAGGGTTCCTACGAGCAGTACTTC
>TRBJ1-5|.|TRBV24-1|.
CATSAPGVSPQHF
TGTGCCACCAGTGCCCCAGGGGTATCGCCCCAGCATTTT
>TRBJ1-2|.|TRBV28|.
CASRPEGDYGYTF
TGTGCCAGCAGACCGGAGGGAGACTATGGCTACACCTTC
>TRBJ2-4|.|TRBV7-6|TRBD1
CASSLARGRENIQYF
TGTGCCAGCAGCTTAGCCAGGGGGCGAGAAAACATTCAGTACTTC
>TRBJ2-5|.|TRBV27|TRBD2
CASSGYSGGAGETQYF
TGTGCCAGCTCGGGGTATAGCGGGGGGGCCGGAGAGACCCAGTACTTC
>TRBJ2-1|.|TRBV28|TRBD1
CASSPQGAGIYNEQFF
TGTGCCAGCAGTCCCCAGGGGGCAGGTATATACAATGAGCAGTTCTTC
>TRBJ1-1|.|TRBV12-3/TRBV12-4|.
CASNREESAEAFF
TGTGCCAGTAACAGGGAGGAGAGCGCTGAAGCTTTCTTT
>TRBJ1-2|.|TRBV6-2/TRBV6-3|TRBD1
CASSQTGLGYTF
TGTGCCAGCAGCCAGACAGGGCTCGGCTACACCTTC
>TRBJ2-1|.|TRBV25-1|.
CASSEFLDAQFF
TGTGCCAGCAGTGAATTTCTGGACGCTCAGTTCTTC
>TRBJ2-5|.|TRBV27|TRBD2
CASRVLVAGEETQYF
TGTGCCAGCAGAGTTCTGGTAGCGGGGGAAGAGACCCAGTACTTC
>TRBJ2-4|.|TRBV30|.
CAWNFGGSKNIQYF
TGTGCCTGGAATTTCGGTGGGTCCAAAAACATTCAGTACTTC
>TRBJ1-4|.|TRBV5-8|TRBD1
CASSVTGTTNEKLFF
TGTGCCAGCAGCGTGACAGGGACAACTAATGAAAAACTGTTTTTT
>TRBJ1-1|.|TRBV4-3|.
CASSQVTVNTEAFF
TGCGCCAGCAGCCAAGTGACGGTGAACACTGAAGCTTTCTTT
>TRBJ1-4|.|TRBV19|.
CASSIPGVMNEKLFF
TGTGCCAGTAGTATTCCGGGGGTAATGAACGAAAAACTGTTTTTT
>TRBJ1-1|.|TRBV6-5|.
CASSRVTGKAFF
TGTGCCAGCAGTCGTGTTACAGGGAAGGCTTTCTTT
>TRBJ1-1|.|TRBV19|.
CASSIDGVATEAFF
TGTGCCAGTAGTATAGATGGGGTGGCCACTGAAGCTTTCTTT
>TRBJ2-7|once|TRBV18|.
CASSPDITGLREQYF
TGTGCCAGCTCACCTGATATAACAGGGTTACGGGAGCAGTACTTC
>TRBJ2-7|.|TRBV5-1|TRBD2
CASSLGATSLSYEQYF
TGCGCCAGCAGCTTGGGTGCGACTAGCCTCTCCTACGAGCAGTACTTC
>TRBJ1-2|few|TRBV10-3|TRBD1
CAISEGTASNYGYTF
TGTGCCATCAGTGAGGGGACAGCTTCAAACTATGGCTACACCTTC
>TRBJ1-5|few|TRBV7-3|TRBD1
CASSSRTGDQPQHF
TGTGCCAGCAGCTCCCGGACAGGAGATCAGCCCCAGCATTTT
>TRBJ1-4|.|TRBV4-3|TRBD1
CASSQGTGLRGNEKLFF
TGCGCCAGCAGCCAAGGGACAGGGCTCCGTGGTAATGAAAAACTGTTTTTT
>TRBJ2-7|.|TRBV15|.
CATSREGRQGGEQYF
TGTGCCACCAGCAGAGAGGGGAGACAGGGAGGAGAGCAGTACTTC